These T cell receptor beta chains were read from a single sample in a study of blood T cell repertoires in COVID-19. Data came from immunoSEQ multiplex PCR; TCRdb stores just in-frame clones and leaves some out. The table has 200,000 to 250,000 clones, over 75% seen once. Sequencing was carried out using PBMCs or T cells enriched from blood (not recorded which). The receptors originated from a man in his forties or fifties who had recovered from COVID-19. The conserved cysteine and the conserved F or W are not part of the CDR3 here. The order of the fields is V gene, CDR3 protein.

V gene: TRBV12-3/TRBV12-4; CDR3 protein: ASSLIYEQY
V gene: TRBV19; CDR3 protein: ASSIGPRRTGNQPQH
V gene: TRBV4-1; CDR3 protein: ASSQNSYSNQPQH
V gene: TRBV9; CDR3 protein: ASSGGTSGIEQY
V gene: TRBV25-1; CDR3 protein: ASTKGGVEAF
V gene: TRBV5-6; CDR3 protein: ASSPWGGAQETQY
V gene: TRBV7-7; CDR3 protein: ASSLRVGLAGETQY
V gene: TRBV18; CDR3 protein: ASSPNGANTEAF
V gene: TRBV19; CDR3 protein: ASRPRDRGLGANVLT
V gene: TRBV9; CDR3 protein: ASSIDRGRNEKLF
V gene: TRBV9; CDR3 protein: ASSAGDYYSYNEQF
V gene: TRBV5-1; CDR3 protein: ASSLKRGGSPLH
V gene: TRBV5-3; CDR3 protein: ARSPTSKPGHRSYEQY
V gene: TRBV13; CDR3 protein: ASSPRTASGPLH
V gene: TRBV9; CDR3 protein: ASSRTGQNQPQH
V gene: TRBV3-1/TRBV3-2; CDR3 protein: ACGPGDSEAF
V gene: TRBV4-2; CDR3 protein: ASSQVGSGGGNGYT
V gene: TRBV7-3; CDR3 protein: ASSLGTGDGYT
V gene: TRBV30; CDR3 protein: AWSRGTSGPKQF
V gene: TRBV6-5; CDR3 protein: ASTSRDRGREQY
V gene: TRBV29-1; CDR3 protein: SVDFGLNFRRYGYT
V gene: TRBV19; CDR3 protein: ASGFRGLFQPQH
V gene: TRBV24-1; CDR3 protein: ATSDTGEVSRETQY
V gene: TRBV12-3/TRBV12-4; CDR3 protein: ASSSGNEQF
V gene: TRBV18; CDR3 protein: ASSPPQGFPEAF
V gene: TRBV3-1/TRBV3-2; CDR3 protein: ASRLENSFYNEQF
V gene: TRBV19; CDR3 protein: ASTYQVNTEAF
V gene: TRBV19; CDR3 protein: ASSPIDRDTEAF
V gene: TRBV5-1; CDR3 protein: ASSSQGETQY
V gene: TRBV10-3; CDR3 protein: AISESLAGGEKETQY
V gene: TRBV2; CDR3 protein: AGVPRRTGDSDTIY
V gene: TRBV4-1; CDR3 protein: ASSQVTGSVREKGELF
V gene: TRBV18; CDR3 protein: ASSPGTARADTQY
V gene: TRBV12-3/TRBV12-4; CDR3 protein: ASTHGRSGGYT
V gene: TRBV5-4; CDR3 protein: ASSLQGAGETQY
V gene: TRBV7-8; CDR3 protein: ASSSYTGAEAF
V gene: TRBV24-1; CDR3 protein: ATSGGGFQY
V gene: TRBV5-1; CDR3 protein: ASSLTGTGVTNEQF
V gene: TRBV5-1; CDR3 protein: ASSLGDRQAF
V gene: TRBV5-6; CDR3 protein: ASSHNRALRDGYT
V gene: TRBV2; CDR3 protein: ASSVRQGLNQPQH
V gene: TRBV6-5; CDR3 protein: ASSYSNRVSEAF
V gene: TRBV12-3/TRBV12-4; CDR3 protein: ASRSGSNQPQH
V gene: TRBV5-1; CDR3 protein: ASSPSGAGLSYNEQF
V gene: TRBV7-6; CDR3 protein: ASSPGTAYGYT
V gene: TRBV6-4; CDR3 protein: ASSASLAGVLNEQF
V gene: TRBV25-1; CDR3 protein: ASSRGGSDGYT
V gene: TRBV7-9; CDR3 protein: ASSIGQGAGNTIY
V gene: TRBV4-1; CDR3 protein: ASSQGHDRANYGYT
V gene: TRBV5-8; CDR3 protein: ASSLERFLPRGNSPLH
V gene: TRBV5-1; CDR3 protein: ASEKGQGFFGETQY
V gene: TRBV27; CDR3 protein: ASSVNRLHSGNTIY
V gene: TRBV3-1/TRBV3-2; CDR3 protein: ASSSRAEAF